This is a list of T cell receptor beta chains from one sample in a study of OX40 agonist ivuxolimab in advanced cancers. Sequenced by immunoSEQ multiplex PCR; TCRdb stores in-frame clones only, minus some. The top ten hold 5% to 5.5% of the sample, which has some 45,000 clones, 65% to 85% seen once. Sequences were derived from CD4+ or CD8+ T cells sorted from blood, sampled in a trial of the OX40 agonist ivuxolimab. The receptors were sampled from an adult with an advanced solid tumor such as melanoma, head and neck, liver or kidney cancer. The CDR3 runs from the conserved cysteine through the conserved F or W. A D gene is named only where the DNA matches it firmly. Expanded clones are given a class, and other clones once, few, many or no size at all.

d_call	clone_size	j_call	v_call	cdr3_aa	cdr3_nt
TRBD1	-	TRBJ1-1	TRBV7-9	CASSLSQGGAEAFF	TGTGCCAGCAGCTTATCGCAGGGGGGCGCTGAAGCTTTCTTT
-	-	TRBJ2-3	TRBV6-1	CASSERFADTQYF	TGTGCCAGCAGTGAAAGGTTCGCAGATACGCAGTATTTT
-	-	TRBJ2-5	TRBV5-3	CARSSWGQGQQETQYF	TGTGCCAGAAGCTCTTGGGGGCAGGGTCAACAAGAGACCCAGTACTTC
TRBD1	-	TRBJ2-7	TRBV6-5	CASRYRDRNYEQYF	TGTGCCAGCAGGTATCGGGACAGGAACTACGAGCAGTACTTC
-	-	TRBJ1-3	TRBV19	CASGRRASGNTIYF	TGTGCCAGTGGCAGGAGGGCCTCTGGAAACACCATATATTTT
-	-	TRBJ2-7	TRBV4-3	CASSQEWAEAYEQYF	TGCGCCAGCAGCCAAGAATGGGCAGAGGCCTACGAGCAGTACTTC
-	once	TRBJ2-5	TRBV10-3	CAISEVGETQYF	TGTGCCATCAGTGAGGTGGGAGAGACCCAGTACTTC
-	-	TRBJ1-1	TRBV6-6	CASSRGDRAFF	TGTGCCAGCAGTCGAGGGGATAGGGCTTTCTTT
TRBD1	once	TRBJ2-1	TRBV5-1	CASSSYPQGSYSSYNEQFF	TGCGCCAGCAGCTCATATCCACAGGGGTCCTATAGCTCCTACAATGAGCAGTTCTTC
-	once	TRBJ1-5	TRBV28	CASLPRGRSSNQPQHF	TGTGCCAGTTTGCCCCGGGGACGTTCAAGCAATCAGCCCCAGCATTTT
-	-	TRBJ2-4	TRBV11-2	CASSDAGGRWNIQYF	TGTGCCAGCAGCGATGCAGGGGGGCGATGGAACATTCAGTACTTC
-	-	TRBJ1-1	TRBV14	CATRRPGNLNTEAFF	TGTGCCACCCGCCGGCCGGGGAACTTGAACACTGAAGCTTTCTTT
-	-	TRBJ2-2	TRBV11-3	CASSPVGFSGELFF	TGTGCCAGCAGCCCAGTAGGGTTTTCCGGGGAGCTGTTTTTT
TRBD2	few	TRBJ2-5	TRBV5-1	CASSFGTSGAETQYF	TGCGCCAGCAGCTTCGGGACTAGCGGGGCAGAGACCCAGTACTTC
-	-	TRBJ1-2	TRBV20-1	CSASVQGRYTF	TGCAGTGCTAGCGTCCAGGGACGGTACACCTTC
-	-	TRBJ1-6	TRBV7-2	CASIPTRNFNSPLHF	TGTGCCAGCATCCCAACCAGAAATTTTAATTCACCCCTCCACTTT
TRBD1	once	TRBJ1-1	TRBV5-1	CASSRDRQGGTEAFF	TGCGCCAGCAGCCGCGATAGACAGGGCGGAACTGAAGCTTTCTTT
-	-	TRBJ1-4	TRBV7-9	CASSLDSLWSKLFF	TGTGCCAGCAGCTTAGACTCCCTTTGGTCTAAACTGTTTTTT
TRBD2	-	TRBJ2-1	TRBV18	CASSLRTSGSAGYNEQFF	TGTGCCAGCTCACTACGGACTAGCGGGAGTGCGGGGTACAATGAGCAGTTCTTC
TRBD1	once	TRBJ2-7	TRBV27	CASSLRQGSEQYF	TGTGCCAGCAGTTTGCGACAGGGGAGCGAGCAGTACTTC
TRBD2	-	TRBJ2-1	TRBV13	CASSEGTSRNEQFF	TGTGCCAGCAGTGAGGGGACTAGTCGCAATGAGCAGTTCTTC
TRBD1	-	TRBJ1-2	TRBV7-9	CASSFGQVYGYTF	TGTGCCAGCAGCTTCGGACAGGTTTATGGCTACACCTTC
-	-	TRBJ2-1	TRBV9	CASSVSPLVNEQFF	TGTGCCAGCAGCGTAAGCCCCCTGGTTAATGAGCAGTTCTTC
TRBD2	once	TRBJ2-5	TRBV9	CASSPEVRGLGHQETQYF	TGTGCCAGCAGCCCCGAGGTGCGGGGACTAGGACACCAAGAGACCCAGTACTTC
-	-	TRBJ2-7	TRBV6-6	CASSLGGRESYEQYF	TGTGCCAGCTCTCTAGGGGGGCGGGAATCCTACGAGCAGTACTTC
TRBD1	-	TRBJ1-1	TRBV6-5	CASSYQGVLGEAFF	TGTGCCAGCAGTTACCAGGGGGTCCTCGGGGAAGCTTTCTTT